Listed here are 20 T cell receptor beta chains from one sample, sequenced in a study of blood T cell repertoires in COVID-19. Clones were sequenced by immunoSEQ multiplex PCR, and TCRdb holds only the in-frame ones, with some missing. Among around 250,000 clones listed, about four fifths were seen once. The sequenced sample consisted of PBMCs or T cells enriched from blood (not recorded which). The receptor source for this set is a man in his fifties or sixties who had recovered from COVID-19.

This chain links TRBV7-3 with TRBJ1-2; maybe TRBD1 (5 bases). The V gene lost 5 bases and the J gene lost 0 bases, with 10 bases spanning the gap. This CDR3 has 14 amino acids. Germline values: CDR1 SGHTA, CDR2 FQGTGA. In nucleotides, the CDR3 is TGTGCCAGCAGCCTTGCGGGGGCTAACTATGGCTACACCTTC. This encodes CASSLAGANYGYTF. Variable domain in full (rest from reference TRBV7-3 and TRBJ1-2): GAGVSQTPSNKVTEKGKYVELRCDPISGHTALYWYRQSLGQGPEFLIYFQGTGAADDSGLPNDRFFAVRPEGSVSTLKIQRTERGDSAVYLCASSLAGANYGYTFGSGTRLTVV.

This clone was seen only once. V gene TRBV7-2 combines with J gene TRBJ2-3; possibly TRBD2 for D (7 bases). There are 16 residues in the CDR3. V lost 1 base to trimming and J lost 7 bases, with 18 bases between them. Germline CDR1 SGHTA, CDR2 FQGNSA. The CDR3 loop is CASSLEGGGGSYTQYF. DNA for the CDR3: TGTGCCAGCAGCTTAGAAGGGGGAGGGGGTAGTTATACGCAGTATTTT.

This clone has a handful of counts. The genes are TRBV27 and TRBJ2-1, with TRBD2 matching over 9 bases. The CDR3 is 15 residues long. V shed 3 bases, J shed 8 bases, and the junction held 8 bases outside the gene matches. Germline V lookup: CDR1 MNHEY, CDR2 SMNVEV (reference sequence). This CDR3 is CASSFETSGKDEQFF. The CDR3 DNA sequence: TGTGCCAGCAGTTTCGAGACTAGCGGCAAAGATGAGCAGTTCTTC.

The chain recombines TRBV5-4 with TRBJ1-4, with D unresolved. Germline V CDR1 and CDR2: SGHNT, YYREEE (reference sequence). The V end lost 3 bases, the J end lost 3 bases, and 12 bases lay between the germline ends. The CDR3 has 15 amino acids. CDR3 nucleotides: TGTGCCAGCAGCTCTGGAGTACCGCCTAATGAAAAACTGTTTTTT. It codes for CASSSGVPPNEKLFF.

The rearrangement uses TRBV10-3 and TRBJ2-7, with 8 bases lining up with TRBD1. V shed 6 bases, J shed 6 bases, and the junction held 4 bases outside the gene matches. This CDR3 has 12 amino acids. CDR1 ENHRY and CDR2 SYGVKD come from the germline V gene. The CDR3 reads CAIRSGGGEQYF. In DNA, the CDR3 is TGTGCCATCAGATCAGGGGGCGGCGAGCAGTACTTC.

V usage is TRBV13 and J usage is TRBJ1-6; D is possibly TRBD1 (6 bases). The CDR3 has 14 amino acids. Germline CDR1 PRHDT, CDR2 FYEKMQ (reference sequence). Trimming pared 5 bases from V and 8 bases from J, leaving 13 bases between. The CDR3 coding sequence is TGTGCCAGCAGCCCCCGGGACACCTATTCACCCCTCCACTTT. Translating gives CASSPRDTYSPLHF.

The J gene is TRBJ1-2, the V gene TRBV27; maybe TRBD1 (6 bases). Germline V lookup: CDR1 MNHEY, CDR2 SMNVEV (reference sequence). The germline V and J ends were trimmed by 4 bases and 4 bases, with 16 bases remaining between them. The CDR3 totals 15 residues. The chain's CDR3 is CASSYAGTSLYGYTF. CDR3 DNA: TGTGCCAGCAGTTACGCCGGGACAAGCCTCTATGGCTACACCTTC.

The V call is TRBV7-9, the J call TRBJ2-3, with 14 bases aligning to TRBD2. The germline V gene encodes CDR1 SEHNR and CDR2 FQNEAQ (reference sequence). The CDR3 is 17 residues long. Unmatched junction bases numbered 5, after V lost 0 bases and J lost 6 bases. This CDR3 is CASSLAGLAGVRDTQYF. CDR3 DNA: TGTGCCAGCAGCTTAGCGGGACTAGCGGGGGTCCGGGATACGCAGTATTTT.

As DNA, the CDR3 is TGTGCCAGCAGTTACGGGCAGGGAATTTCCTACGAGCAGTACTTC. As protein: CASSYGQGISYEQYF. This rearrangement joins TRBV6-2 or TRBV6-3 to TRBJ2-7; D is perhaps TRBD1 (5 bases). This CDR3 spans 15 amino acids. CDR1 is MNHEY and CDR2 is SVGEGT in the germline V gene. With 2 bases removed from V and 1 base from J, the gap between germline ends came to 12 bases.

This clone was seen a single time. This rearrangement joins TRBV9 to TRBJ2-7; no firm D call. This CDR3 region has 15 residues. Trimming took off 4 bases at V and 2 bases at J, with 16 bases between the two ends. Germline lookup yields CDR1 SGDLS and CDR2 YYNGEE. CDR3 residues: CASSPHAGWAYEQYF. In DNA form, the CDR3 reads TGTGCCAGCAGCCCCCACGCAGGTTGGGCCTACGAGCAGTACTTC.

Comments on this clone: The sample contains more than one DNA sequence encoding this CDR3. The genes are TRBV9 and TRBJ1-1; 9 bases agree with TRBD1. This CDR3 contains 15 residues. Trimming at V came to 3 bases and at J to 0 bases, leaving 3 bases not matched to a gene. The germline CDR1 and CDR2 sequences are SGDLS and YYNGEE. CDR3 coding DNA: TGTGCCAGCAGCGCACAGGGGGCGGTGAACACTGAAGCTTTCTTT. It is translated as CASSAQGAVNTEAFF. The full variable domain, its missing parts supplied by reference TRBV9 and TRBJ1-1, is DSGVTQTPKHLITATGQRVTLRCSPRSGDLSVYWYQQSLDQGLQFLIQYYNGEERAKGNILERFSAQQFPDLHSELNLSSLELGDSALYFCASSAQGAVNTEAFFGQGTRLTVV.

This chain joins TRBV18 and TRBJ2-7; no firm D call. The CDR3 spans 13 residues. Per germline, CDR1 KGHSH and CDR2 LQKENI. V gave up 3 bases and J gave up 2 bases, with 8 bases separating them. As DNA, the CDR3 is TGTGCCAGCTCACCTGTCCCTACCTACGAGCAGTACTTC. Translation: CASSPVPTYEQYF.

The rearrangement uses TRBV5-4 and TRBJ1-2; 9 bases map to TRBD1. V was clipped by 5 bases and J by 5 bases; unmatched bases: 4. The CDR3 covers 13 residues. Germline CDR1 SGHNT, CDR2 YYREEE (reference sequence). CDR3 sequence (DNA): TGTGCCAGCAGTAAGGACAGGGGATATGGCTACACCTTC. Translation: CASSKDRGYGYTF.

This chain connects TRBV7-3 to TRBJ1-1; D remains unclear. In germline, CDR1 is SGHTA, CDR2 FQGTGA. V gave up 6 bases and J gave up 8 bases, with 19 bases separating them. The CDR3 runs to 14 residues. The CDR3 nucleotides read TGTGCCAGCAGAGAACAGCGGGGAGTGGGGGAAGCTTTCTTT. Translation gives CASREQRGVGEAFF.

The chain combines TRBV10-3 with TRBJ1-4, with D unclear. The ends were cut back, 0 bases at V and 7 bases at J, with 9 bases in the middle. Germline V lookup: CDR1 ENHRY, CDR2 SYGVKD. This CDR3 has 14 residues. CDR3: CAISESGDVEKLFF. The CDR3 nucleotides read TGTGCCATCAGTGAGTCCGGGGATGTTGAAAAACTGTTTTTT.

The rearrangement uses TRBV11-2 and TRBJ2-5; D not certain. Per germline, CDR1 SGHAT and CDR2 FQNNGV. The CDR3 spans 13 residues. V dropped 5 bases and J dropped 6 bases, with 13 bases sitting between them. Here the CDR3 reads CASSDGAAKTQYF. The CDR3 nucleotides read TGTGCCAGCAGCGACGGTGCGGCGAAGACCCAGTACTTC. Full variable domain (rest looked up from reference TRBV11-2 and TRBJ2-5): EAGVAQSPRYKIIEKRQSVAFWCNPISGHATLYWYQQILGQGPKLLIQFQNNGVVDDSQLPKDRFSAERLKGVDSTLKIQPAKLEDSAVYLCASSDGAAKTQYFGPGTRLLVL.

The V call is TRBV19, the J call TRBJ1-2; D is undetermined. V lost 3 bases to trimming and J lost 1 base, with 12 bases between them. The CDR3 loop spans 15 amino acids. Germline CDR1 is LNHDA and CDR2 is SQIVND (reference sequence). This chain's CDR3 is CASSIGGLGNYGYTF. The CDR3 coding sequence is TGTGCCAGTAGTATTGGTGGCCTTGGTAACTATGGCTACACCTTC.

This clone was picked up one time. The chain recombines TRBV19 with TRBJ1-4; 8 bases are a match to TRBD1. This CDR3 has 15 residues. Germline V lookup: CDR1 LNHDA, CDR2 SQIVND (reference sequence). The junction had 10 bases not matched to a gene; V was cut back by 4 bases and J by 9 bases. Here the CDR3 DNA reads TGTGCCAGTAGTACCGGGACAGGCGCGGTGAAAAAACTGTTTTTT. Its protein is CASSTGTGAVKKLFF.

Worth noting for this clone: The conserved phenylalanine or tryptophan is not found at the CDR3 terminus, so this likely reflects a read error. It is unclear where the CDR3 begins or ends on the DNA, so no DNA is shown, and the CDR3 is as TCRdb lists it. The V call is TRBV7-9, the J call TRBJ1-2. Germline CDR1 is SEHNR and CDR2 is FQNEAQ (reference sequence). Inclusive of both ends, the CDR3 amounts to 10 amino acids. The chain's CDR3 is CASSWAGSSD.

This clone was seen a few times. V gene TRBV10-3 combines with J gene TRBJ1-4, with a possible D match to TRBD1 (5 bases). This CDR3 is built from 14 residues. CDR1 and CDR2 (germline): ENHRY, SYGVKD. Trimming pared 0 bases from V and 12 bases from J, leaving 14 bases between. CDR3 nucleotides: TGTGCCATCAGTGAGTCCCCACGGTGGGGGGAACTGTTTTTT. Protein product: CAISESPRWGELFF.